These T cell receptor beta chains were read from a single sample in a study of blood T cell repertoires in COVID-19. Generated by immunoSEQ multiplex PCR, the TCRdb table keeps only in-frame clones and is missing some. The table has under 200,000 clones, roughly 84% seen once. Sequenced material: peripheral blood. Receptors originate from a woman between 50 and 59 years old with COVID-19, enrolled during active disease. CDR3s leave out the opening cysteine and the closing phenylalanine or tryptophan. A D gene is named only where the DNA matches it firmly.

d_gene | j_gene | v_gene | CDR3aa
- | TRBJ1-1 | TRBV12-3/TRBV12-4 | ASSFEGNTEAF
- | TRBJ2-4 | TRBV18 | ASSPPPGKNIQY
TRBD2 | TRBJ2-1 | TRBV2 | ASSEFAGGLRNEQF
TRBD2 | TRBJ2-1 | TRBV18 | ASSRIGTSGANEQF
TRBD1 | TRBJ1-1 | TRBV12-5 | ASGLVDRGTEAF
- | TRBJ1-1 | TRBV5-4 | ASSLGGGRNTEAF
- | TRBJ1-1 | TRBV4-1 | ASSPSSRAVEAF
- | TRBJ1-2 | TRBV5-1 | ASSSSQGAGYNYGYT
- | TRBJ2-5 | TRBV30 | AWSVQVVETQY
TRBD1 | TRBJ1-1 | TRBV19 | ASSIPSKVGQGGITEAF
TRBD1 | TRBJ1-2 | TRBV7-9 | ASSLGQGAPGYT
TRBD1 | TRBJ2-7 | TRBV2 | ASSLKTGTGISYEQY